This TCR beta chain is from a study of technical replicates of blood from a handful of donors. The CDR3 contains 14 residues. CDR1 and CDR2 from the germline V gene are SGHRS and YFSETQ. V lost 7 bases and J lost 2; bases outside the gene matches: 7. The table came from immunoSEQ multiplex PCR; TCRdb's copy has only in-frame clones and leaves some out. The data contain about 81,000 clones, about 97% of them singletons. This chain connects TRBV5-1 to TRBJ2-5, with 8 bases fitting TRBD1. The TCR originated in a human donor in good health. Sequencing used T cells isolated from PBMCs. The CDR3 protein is CASGWTGTQETQYF. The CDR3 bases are TGCGCCAGCGGTTGGACAGGGACACAAGAGACCCAGTACTTC.